This TCR beta chain is from a study of OX40 agonist ivuxolimab in advanced cancers. Study at large: The patients' treatment was ivuxolimab, an agonistic anti-OX40 (CD134) antibody. Males comprised 82.7% of the group, whose mean age was about 62 years (range 23 to 79). Study-wide results and caveats: Determination of antigen specificity was not performed for the expanded peripheral T cells.

The repertoire was sequenced with immunoSEQ multiplex PCR; TCRdb's copy has only in-frame clones and lacks some. The repertoire consists of around 100,000 clones, with 90% occurring once and the leading ten covering over 0.3%. This clone has only a few counts. Its antigen is not identified. The V end lost 1 base, the J end lost 9 bases, and 16 bases lay between the germline ends. The CDR3 sequence is 15 residues long. CDR1 SGHVS and CDR2 FNYEAQ come from the germline V gene. The specimen comprised CD4+ or CD8+ T cells sorted from blood, sampled in a trial of the OX40 agonist ivuxolimab. The chain couples TRBV7-6 to TRBJ2-1, with a weak D call TRBD1 (5 bases). This clonotype originated in an adult with an advanced solid tumor such as melanoma, head and neck, liver or kidney cancer. CDR3 amino acids: CASSLVDNLMGEQFF. Written as DNA, the CDR3 is TGTGCCAGCAGCTTAGTGGACAATCTTATGGGTGAGCAGTTCTTC.